The 13 T cell receptor beta chains reported below all come from one sample, sequenced in a study of T cell clones after liver transplantation. Data came from immunoSEQ multiplex PCR; TCRdb stores just in-frame clones and leaves some out. The table lists about 71,000 clones, roughly 80% of them singletons. The specimen comprised CD4+ T cells from blood, sampled 12 months after liver transplant. The receptors derive from a human patient who received a liver transplant. Some of the T cells might come from the graft donor.

V and J are TRBV19 and TRBJ2-5; D remains unclear. The CDR3 spans 15 residues. Trimming took 0 bases from V and 3 from J, leaving 11 bases between them. Germline V gene data show CDR1 as LNHDA and CDR2 as SQIVND (reference sequence). CDR3 sequence (DNA): TGTGCCAGTAGTATAGATGGTCTAGGTGAAGAGACCCAGTACTTC. The encoded protein is CASSIDGLGEETQYF.

Only a few counts were recorded for this clone. The chain carries TRBV6-5 and TRBJ1-5, with D tentatively TRBD1 (5 bases). The CDR3 is 14 residues long. Germline V CDR1 and CDR2: MNHEY, SVGAGI. Trimming removed 6 bases at V and 4 bases at J, with 13 bases between. CDR3: CASRKDRGNQPQHF. CDR3 coding DNA: TGTGCCAGCAGAAAGGACCGGGGGAATCAGCCCCAGCATTTT.

This chain uses TRBV18 with TRBJ1-1; a weak D match, TRBD1 (5 bases). V was clipped by 0 bases and J by 2 bases, with 10 bases between them. Germline V CDR1 and CDR2: KGHSH, LQKENI. The CDR3 spans 15 residues. CDR3 sequence reads: CASSPPAGANTEAFF. CDR3 bases: TGTGCCAGCTCACCACCGGCCGGGGCCAACACTGAAGCTTTCTTT.

The chain is built from TRBV28 and TRBJ1-4; a weak D match, TRBD1 (6 bases). The CDR3 totals 14 residues. Trimming shortened V by 7 bases and J by 7 bases, and 16 bases separated the two germline ends. CDR1 is MDHEN, CDR2 SYDVKM, per germline. DNA of the CDR3: TGTGCCAGCACCCTGTCCGGGGGGGCTGAAAAACTGTTTTTT. Its protein is CASTLSGGAEKLFF.

The CDR3 loop is CASSLALTGKAGYTF. CDR3 nucleotides: TGTGCCAGCAGCTTAGCCTTGACAGGGAAGGCTGGCTACACCTTC. The chain carries TRBV7-2 and TRBJ1-2; 7 positions match TRBD1. Germline V gives CDR1 SGHTA, CDR2 FQGNSA. The CDR3 is made up of 15 amino acids. V trimming: 0 bases; J trimming: 7 bases; junction bases outside the gene matches: 8.

The chain couples TRBV19 to TRBJ1-1; a weak D match, TRBD1 (5 bases). Germline CDR1 is LNHDA and CDR2 is SQIVND (reference sequence). The V and J ends lost 7 bases and 1 base respectively, with 10 bases between them. This CDR3 region has 13 residues. CDR3 sequence: CASKGTENTEAFF. CDR3 bases: TGTGCCAGTAAGGGGACGGAGAACACTGAAGCTTTCTTT.

This sequence joins TRBV7-9 and TRBJ1-1, with unresolved D. The CDR3 sequence is 14 residues long. The germline V and J ends were trimmed by 2 bases and 0 bases, with 7 bases remaining between them. Germline CDR1 SEHNR, CDR2 FQNEAQ (reference sequence). The CDR3 DNA reads as TGTGCCAGCAGCTTAAGAGGTATGAACACTGAAGCTTTCTTT. It translates to CASSLRGMNTEAFF.

This chain uses TRBV6-1 with TRBJ1-1; D is undetermined. Per germline, CDR1 MNHNS and CDR2 SASEGT. The germline V and J ends were trimmed by 6 bases and 0 bases, with 5 bases remaining between them. The CDR3 loop spans 12 amino acids. The CDR3 region is CASRVMNTEAFF. The CDR3 DNA sequence: TGTGCCAGCAGGGTGATGAACACTGAAGCTTTCTTT.

This clone was recorded a few times. CDR3 nucleotide sequence: TGTGCCAGCAGCTTGAGGACTAGCGGGTACAATGAGCAGTTCTTC. Its translation: CASSLRTSGYNEQFF. The V and J genes are TRBV5-6 and TRBJ2-1; TRBD2 aligns across 11 bases. The CDR3 loop spans 15 amino acids. Losses at the gene ends were 1 base for V and 4 bases for J; bases not matched to a gene: 1. Germline loops: CDR1 SGHDT, CDR2 YYEEEE.

The genes are TRBV4-1 and TRBJ2-7; 9 bases agree with TRBD1. The germline V gene has CDR1 MGHRA and CDR2 YSYEKL. This CDR3 contains 15 residues. After removal of 4 bases from V and 4 bases from J, the junction contained 8 bases not matched to a gene. The CDR3 DNA is TGCGCCAGCAGCCGTACCGGGACAGGGATTTACGAGCAGTACTTC. Protein sequence: CASSRTGTGIYEQYF.

V and J are TRBV6-5 and TRBJ2-5, with D perhaps TRBD1 (8 bases). In germline, CDR1 is MNHEY, CDR2 SVGAGI. This CDR3 spans 14 amino acids. V was clipped by 5 bases and J by 4 bases, with 14 bases between them. The chain's CDR3 is CASSVNRGGETQYF. The CDR3 region has the DNA TGTGCCAGCAGTGTAAACAGGGGGGGAGAGACCCAGTACTTC.

This clone was counted once. Relative to the germline gene, one junction end is altered; a read error may explain this. The chain joins TRBV19 to TRBJ2-3; D unclear. This CDR3 is 13 amino acids long. CDR1 LNHDA and CDR2 SQIVND come from the germline V gene (reference sequence). DNA of the CDR3: TGTGCCAGTAGTATGGGTTGGGCAGACACGCAGTATTTT. This codes for CASSMGWADTQYF.

CDR3 nucleotide sequence: TGTGCCAGCAGCCAATCAGGACTCTTGGGCGGGTACGAGCAGTACTTC. This codes for CASSQSGLLGGYEQYF. V and J are TRBV16 and TRBJ2-7; weak D call: TRBD2 (5 bases). The germline V gene has CDR1 KGHSY and CDR2 FQNENV. CDR3 length equals 16 residues. V shed 0 bases and J shed 4 bases, with 16 bases lying between them.